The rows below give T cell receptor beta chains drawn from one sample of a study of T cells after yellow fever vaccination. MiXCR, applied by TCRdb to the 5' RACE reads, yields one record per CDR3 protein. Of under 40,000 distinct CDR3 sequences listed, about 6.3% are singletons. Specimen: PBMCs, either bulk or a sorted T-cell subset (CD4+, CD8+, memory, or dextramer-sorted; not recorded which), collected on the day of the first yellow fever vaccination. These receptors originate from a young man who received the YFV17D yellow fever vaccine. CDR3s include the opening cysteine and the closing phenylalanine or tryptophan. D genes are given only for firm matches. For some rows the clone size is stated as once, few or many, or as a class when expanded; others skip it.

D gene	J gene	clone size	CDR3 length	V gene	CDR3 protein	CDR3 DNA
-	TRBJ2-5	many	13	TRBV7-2	CASSSDIRETQYF	TGTGCCAGCAGCTCCGACATCCGAGAGACCCAGTACTTC
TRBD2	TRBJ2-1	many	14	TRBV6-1	CASRSGGAGNEQFF	TGTGCCAGCAGAAGCGGGGGGGCCGGTAATGAGCAGTTCTTC
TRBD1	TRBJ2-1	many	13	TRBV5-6	CASSFQGANEQFF	TGTGCCAGCAGCTTTCAGGGGGCGAATGAGCAGTTCTTC
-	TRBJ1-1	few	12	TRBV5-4	CASSLDSTEAFF	TGTGCCAGCAGCTTGGACTCCACTGAAGCTTTCTTT
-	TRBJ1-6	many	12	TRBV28	CASSLTLAPLHF	TGTGCCAGCAGTTTGACCTTAGCACCCCTCCACTTT
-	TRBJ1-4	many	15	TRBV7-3	CASSGNSATNEKLFF	TGTGCCAGCAGCGGTAACAGCGCAACTAATGAAAAACTGTTTTTT
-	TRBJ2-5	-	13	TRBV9	CASSVDISQTQYF	TGTGCCAGCAGCGTAGATATTAGCCAGACCCAGTACTTC
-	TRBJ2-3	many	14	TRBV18	CASSPQIYTSRQYF	TGTGCCAGCTCACCTCAAATATACACATCTAGGCAGTATTTT
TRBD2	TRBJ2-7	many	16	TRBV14	CASSPMTSGGFYEQYF	TGTGCCAGCAGCCCGATGACTAGCGGGGGCTTCTACGAGCAGTACTTC
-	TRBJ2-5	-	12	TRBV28	CASRGQSETHYF	TGTGCCAGCAGAGGACAGAGTGAGACCCACTACTTC
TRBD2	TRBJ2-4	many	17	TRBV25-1	CASSPGLAELAKNIQYF	TGTGCCAGCAGTCCGGGACTAGCAGAATTAGCCAAAAACATTCAGTACTTC
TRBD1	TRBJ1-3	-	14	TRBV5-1	CASSWDSSGNTIYF	TGCGCCAGCAGTTGGGACAGCTCTGGAAACACCATATATTTT
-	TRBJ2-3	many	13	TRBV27	CASSPHTTDTQYF	TGTGCCAGCAGTCCCCATACAACAGATACGCAGTATTTT
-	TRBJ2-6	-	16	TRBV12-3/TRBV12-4	CASSLESLAGANVLTF	TGTGCCAGCAGTTTAGAATCTCTAGCTGGGGCCAACGTCCTGACTTTC
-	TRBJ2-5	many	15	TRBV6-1	CASSWTGGYEETQYF	TGTGCCAGCAGCTGGACAGGAGGGTATGAAGAGACCCAGTACTTC
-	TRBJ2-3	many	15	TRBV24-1	CATSDFAQGTDTQYF	TGTGCCACCAGTGATTTCGCGCAGGGGACAGATACGCAGTATTTT
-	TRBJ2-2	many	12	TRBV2	CASSDFTGELFF	TGTGCCAGCAGTGACTTTACCGGGGAGCTGTTTTTT
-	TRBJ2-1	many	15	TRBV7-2	CASSFSSRGMRRQFF	TGTGCCAGCAGCTTCAGCTCTCGAGGAATGAGGCGGCAGTTCTTC
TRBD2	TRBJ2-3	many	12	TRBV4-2	CASSRSGGTQYF	TGTGCCAGCAGTCGTAGCGGGGGGACGCAGTATTTT
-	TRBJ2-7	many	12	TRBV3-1	CASSQVKGEQYF	TGTGCCAGCAGCCAAGTCAAGGGCGAGCAGTACTTC
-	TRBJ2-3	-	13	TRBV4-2	CASSQDDTDTQYF	TGTGCCAGCAGCCAAGACGACACAGATACGCAGTATTTT
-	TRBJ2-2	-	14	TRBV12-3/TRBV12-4	CASSAQMNTGELFF	TGTGCCAGCAGTGCCCAGATGAACACCGGGGAGCTGTTTTTT
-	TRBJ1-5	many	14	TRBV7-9	CASSLTGNNQPQHF	TGTGCCAGCAGCTTAACGGGGAACAATCAGCCCCAGCATTTT
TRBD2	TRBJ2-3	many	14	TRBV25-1	CASSDPSGGDTQYF	TGTGCCAGCAGTGATCCTAGCGGGGGGGATACGCAGTATTTT
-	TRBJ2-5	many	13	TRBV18	CASSPDGQETQYF	TGTGCCAGCTCACCTGACGGCCAAGAGACCCAGTACTTC
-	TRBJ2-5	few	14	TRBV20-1	CSAAGAGLEETQYF	TGCAGTGCAGCTGGGGCGGGGCTCGAAGAGACCCAGTACTTC
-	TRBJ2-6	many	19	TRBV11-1	CASSFITRGGGSGANVLTF	TGTGCCAGCAGCTTCATTACGAGGGGAGGTGGCTCTGGGGCCAACGTCCTGACTTTC
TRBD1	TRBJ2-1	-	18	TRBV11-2	CASSLEQGGSSSYNEQFF	TGTGCCAGCAGCTTAGAACAGGGGGGCTCGAGCTCCTACAATGAGCAGTTCTTC
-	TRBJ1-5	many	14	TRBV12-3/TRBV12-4	CASSFLNLNQPQHF	TGTGCCAGCAGCTTCCTGAACCTCAATCAGCCCCAGCATTTT
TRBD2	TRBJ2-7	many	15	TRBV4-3	CASSQVEAGGTKQYF	TGCGCCAGCAGCCAAGTCGAGGCGGGGGGTACGAAGCAGTACTTC
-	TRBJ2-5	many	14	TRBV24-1	CATSDFRTVETQYF	TGTGCCACCAGTGATTTCCGGACCGTGGAGACCCAGTACTTC
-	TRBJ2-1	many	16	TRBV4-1	CASTQGGTGRYNEQFF	TGCGCCAGCACCCAAGGGGGGACGGGGCGGTACAATGAGCAGTTCTTC
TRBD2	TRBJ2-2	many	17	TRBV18	CASSPPGTSGATGELFF	TGTGCCAGCTCACCGCCCGGGACTAGCGGGGCGACCGGGGAGCTGTTTTTT